Included here is one T cell receptor (beta chain) sequence, with context. As yet, its antigen is unknown. At one end, the junction sequence differs from germline, possibly due to a read error. The source of the sample is a study of identical twins' blood T cells. Overall study results and limits: V gene usage reportedly matched far better within twin pairs than unrelated donors.

The authors' processing: Each library had about 2.2 to 3.6 million CDR3 reads and about 85,000 to nearly 500,000 clonotypes. TCRdb recomputed calls from the 5' RACE reads with MiXCR, one row per CDR3 protein. These V and J calls are TCRdb output, not the study's own analysis. This table holds fewer than 450,000 distinct CDR3 sequences, 28% found once. This CDR3 is built from 11 residues. The germline CDR1 and CDR2 sequences are SGHRS and YFSETQ. Sequences were obtained from PBMCs. The genes are TRBV5-1 and TRBJ2-3; D gene uncertain. The sequence derives from a woman between 18 and 55 years old in good health. In nucleotides, the CDR3 is TGCACCAGCAGCGATGGGCCGGCGCAGTATTTT. Its protein product is CTSSDGPAQYF.